A selection of T cell receptor beta chains follows, all from one sample in a study of beta chain features in type 1 diabetes. TCRdb's copy holds only in-frame clones and misses some; the assay was immunoSEQ multiplex PCR. The sample records 160,000 or so clones, 7.5% to 9.5% being singletons. Sequenced: central memory CD4+ T cells from blood. The receptors originated from a woman aged 18-35 years in good health. The CDR3 runs from the conserved cysteine through the conserved F or W. A D gene is named only where the DNA matches it firmly. Clone size is given for some rows only: seen once, a few or many times, or a class if the clone is expanded.

v_call: TRBV30; clone_size: few; j_call: TRBJ2-3; d_call: NA; cdr3_aa: CAVSRGSDTQYF; cdr3_nt: TGTGCCGTTAGCCGGGGTTCAGATACGCAGTATTTT
v_call: TRBV5-4; clone_size: few; j_call: TRBJ1-1; d_call: TRBD1; cdr3_aa: CASSPLTGEGTEAFF; cdr3_nt: TGTGCCAGCAGCCCCCTGACAGGGGAAGGCACTGAAGCTTTCTTT
v_call: TRBV6-5; clone_size: NA; j_call: TRBJ2-7; d_call: NA; cdr3_aa: CASSSYSGEPYEQYF; cdr3_nt: TGTGCCAGCAGTTCCTATTCGGGAGAACCCTACGAGCAGTACTTC
v_call: TRBV18; clone_size: few; j_call: TRBJ1-1; d_call: TRBD1; cdr3_aa: CASSLLNDRGPTKAFF; cdr3_nt: TGTGCCAGCTCACTGTTAAACGACAGGGGGCCAACGAAAGCTTTCTTT
v_call: TRBV19; clone_size: NA; j_call: TRBJ2-1; d_call: NA; cdr3_aa: CASKWSGTSYNEQFF; cdr3_nt: TGTGCCAGTAAGTGGAGCGGAACCTCCTACAATGAGCAGTTCTTC
v_call: TRBV7-2; clone_size: few; j_call: TRBJ2-2; d_call: TRBD1; cdr3_aa: CASSSGQGGTGELFF; cdr3_nt: TGTGCCAGCAGCTCGGGACAGGGAGGGACCGGGGAGCTGTTTTTT
v_call: TRBV5-8; clone_size: few; j_call: TRBJ2-3; d_call: TRBD1; cdr3_aa: CASSFGDRVNTQYF; cdr3_nt: TGTGCCAGCAGCTTCGGTGACAGGGTTAATACGCAGTATTTT
v_call: TRBV23-1; clone_size: many; j_call: TRBJ2-1; d_call: NA; cdr3_aa: CADTSPGNEQFF; cdr3_nt: TGCGCCGACACCTCCCCGGGGAATGAGCAGTTCTTC
v_call: TRBV28; clone_size: many; j_call: TRBJ1-1; d_call: NA; cdr3_aa: CASSIPQGGAFF; cdr3_nt: TGTGCCAGCAGTATACCCCAGGGAGGAGCTTTCTTT
v_call: TRBV6-5; clone_size: few; j_call: TRBJ1-1; d_call: TRBD1; cdr3_aa: CASSYRRGDTEAFF; cdr3_nt: TGTGCCAGCAGTTACCGCAGGGGGGATACTGAAGCTTTCTTT
v_call: TRBV30; clone_size: NA; j_call: TRBJ1-2; d_call: TRBD1; cdr3_aa: CAWSLQGSPYGYTF; cdr3_nt: TGTGCCTGGAGCCTACAGGGGTCCCCCTATGGCTACACCTTC
v_call: TRBV27; clone_size: NA; j_call: TRBJ2-2; d_call: NA; cdr3_aa: CASTSSHRVMNTGELFF; cdr3_nt: TGTGCCAGCACATCAAGCCACAGGGTAATGAACACCGGGGAGCTGTTTTTT